Below, 14 T cell receptor beta chains from the same sample are listed, as sequenced in a study of blood T cell repertoires in COVID-19. Data came from immunoSEQ multiplex PCR; TCRdb stores just in-frame clones and leaves some out. The sample consists of some 140,000 clones, around 75% of them appearing once. Sequencing used peripheral blood. Receptor source: a woman in her seventies with COVID-19, enrolled during active disease.

The CDR3 coding sequence is TGTGCCAGCAGTTACGGGGCCAGGGGGATCGCCGGGGAGCTGTTTTTT. Its translation is CASSYGARGIAGELFF. The chain joins TRBV6-5 to TRBJ2-2, with 7 bases lining up with TRBD1. CDR1 and CDR2 from the germline V gene are MNHEY and SVGAGI. The CDR3 has 16 amino acids. The ends lost 2 bases at V and 6 bases at J; junction bases unmatched: 9.

This clone came up once. Written as DNA, the CDR3 is TGTGCCAGCAGGGCTGGGACAGGGAGCTACGAGCAGTACTTC. This encodes CASRAGTGSYEQYF. The rearrangement joins TRBV6-6 to TRBJ2-7; 9 bases are shared with TRBD1. Germline-derived CDR1 and CDR2 are MNHNY and SVGAGI (reference sequence). The length of the CDR3 is 14 residues. V lost 6 bases, J lost 3 bases, and 6 bases stayed unmatched.

The chain combines TRBV6-2 or TRBV6-3 with TRBJ2-1, with 9 bases aligning to TRBD2. Germline CDR1 reads MNHEY; CDR2 reads SVGEGT. The CDR3 is made up of 16 amino acids. The V segment lost 3 bases and the J segment 5 bases; nucleotides outside the gene matches: 8. The CDR3 bases are TGTGCCAGCAGTTATCCTAGCGGGGAAATCGACAATGAGCAGTTCTTC. Translation: CASSYPSGEIDNEQFF.

This chain joins TRBV6-6 and TRBJ1-6; no firm D call. CDR3 length: 19 residues. Germline V gives CDR1 MNHNY, CDR2 SVGAGI (reference sequence). Trimming removed 5 bases from V and 7 bases from J, with 27 bases in between. CDR3 coding DNA: TGTGCCAGCAGTCACCCCGGAGGGCAGCCCGGAGGGAGGAATTCACCCCTCCACTTT. Protein: CASSHPGGQPGGRNSPLHF.

This clone has more than one count but fewer than ten. The chain combines TRBV15 with TRBJ1-1; D might be TRBD1 (5 bases). CDR1 is LNHNV and CDR2 is YYDKDF in the germline V gene (reference sequence). CDR3 length: 20 residues. Trimming took 3 bases from V and 1 from J, leaving 27 bases between them. CDR3 sequence reads: CATSSLLLRGRDDKNTEAFF. The CDR3 DNA reads TGTGCCACCAGCAGCCTACTCCTGCGGGGGAGGGATGATAAGAACACTGAAGCTTTCTTT. Drawing the rest from reference TRBV15 and TRBJ1-1, the complete variable domain is DAMVIQNPRYQVTQFGKPVTLSCSQTLNHNVMYWYQQKSSQAPKLLFHYYDKDFNNEADTPDNFQSRRPNTSFCFLDIRSPGLGDTAMYLCATSSLLLRGRDDKNTEAFFGQGTRLTVV.

The J gene is TRBJ1-1, the V gene TRBV6-1; TRBD1 aligns across 7 bases. With V trimmed by 1 base and J by 4 bases, 3 bases remained unmatched. The CDR3 is 14 amino acids. Per the germline V gene, CDR1 is MNHNS and CDR2 is SASEGT. The DNA for the CDR3 is TGTGCCAGCAGTGAAGGGAGGGGGCTCACTGAAGCTTTCTTT. This sequence encodes CASSEGRGLTEAFF.

This rearrangement joins TRBV5-1 to TRBJ1-2; D not certain. Germline V gene sequence: CDR1 SGHRS, CDR2 YFSETQ. The length of the CDR3 is 16 residues. V gave up 0 bases and J gave up 8 bases, with 20 bases separating them. Here the CDR3 reads CASSLDRTGLLGGYTF. The CDR3 DNA sequence: TGCGCCAGCAGCTTGGACCGGACTGGGCTATTAGGCGGCTACACCTTC.

The chain is built from TRBV7-2 and TRBJ1-1; D remains ambiguous. Trimming pared 1 base from V and 7 bases from J, leaving 13 bases between. There are 14 residues in the CDR3. Germline loops: CDR1 SGHTA, CDR2 FQGNSA. This chain's CDR3 is CASSLGQARFEAFF. DNA for the CDR3: TGTGCCAGCAGCTTAGGGCAGGCGCGATTTGAAGCTTTCTTT.

This clone was observed a few times. The CDR3 DNA sequence: TGTGCCAGCAGCCCCCTGGGGGGGGCAGGCGGCTACACCTTC. Protein sequence: CASSPLGGAGGYTF. The chain has TRBV14 and TRBJ1-2; possibly TRBD1 for D (6 bases). This CDR3 spans 14 amino acids. V was pared by 4 bases and J by 8 bases, with 17 bases between. Germline assignment: CDR1 SGHDN and CDR2 FVKESK. The full variable domain, completed using reference TRBV14 and TRBJ1-2, is EAGVTQFPSHSVIEKGQTVTLRCDPISGHDNLYWYRRVMGKEIKFLLHFVKESKQDESGMPNNRFLAERTGGTYSTLKVQPAELEDSGVYFCASSPLGGAGGYTFGSGTRLTVV.

CDR3 in DNA: TGTGCCAGCACCCTGACAGCCACCTACGAGCAGTACTTC. This sequence encodes CASTLTATYEQYF. The chain couples TRBV2 to TRBJ2-7, with D possibly being TRBD1 (5 bases). From germline, CDR1 is SNHLY and CDR2 FYNNEI. The CDR3 extends over 13 amino acids. Trimming took 7 bases from V and 2 from J, leaving 12 bases between them.

The chain joins TRBV28 to TRBJ1-1; TRBD1 agrees at 12 bases. Germline-derived CDR1 and CDR2 are MDHEN and SYDVKM. V shed 3 bases and J 9 bases; nucleotides not matched to a gene: 8. The CDR3 totals 15 residues. The CDR3 reads CASSLMGQGANKAFF. CDR3 DNA: TGTGCCAGCAGTTTGATGGGACAGGGGGCGAATAAAGCTTTCTTT. Drawing the rest from reference TRBV28 and TRBJ1-1, the complete variable domain is DVKVTQSSRYLVKRTGEKVFLECVQDMDHENMFWYRQDPGLGLRLIYFSYDVKMKEKGDIPEGYSVSREKKERFSLILESASTNQTSMYLCASSLMGQGANKAFFGQGTRLTVV.

This clone was recorded at least ten times. The chain carries TRBV19 and TRBJ2-3, with 8 bases lining up with TRBD1. The germline V gene encodes CDR1 LNHDA and CDR2 SQIVND (reference sequence). This CDR3 region has 17 residues. V was pared by 4 bases and J by 4 bases, with 13 bases of the junction left unmatched. The CDR3 DNA reads as TGTGCCAGTAGTAGGACAGGGAGTAGTATGGGAGCAGATACGCAGTATTTT. It yields the protein CASSRTGSSMGADTQYF.

V gene TRBV3-1 (or the pseudogene TRBV3-2) combines with J gene TRBJ2-6, with TRBD1 identical over 10 bases. Germline assignment: CDR1 LGHDT and CDR2 YNNKEL (reference sequence). The CDR3 contains 18 residues. Trimming cost V 4 bases and J 0 bases; bases outside gene matches: 6. The CDR3 spells CASSLGQGRASGANVLTF. The CDR3 region has the DNA TGTGCCAGCAGCCTGGGACAGGGGAGAGCCTCTGGGGCCAACGTCCTGACTTTC.

The V and J genes are TRBV6-5 and TRBJ2-1, with 9 bases lining up with TRBD2. V lost 0 bases, J lost 3 bases, and 3 bases stayed unmatched. The CDR3 is 16 amino acids. CDR1 and CDR2 (germline): MNHEY, SVGAGI. CDR3 nucleotide sequence: TGTGCCAGCAGTTACTCGGCGGGGGGGTTCTACAATGAGCAGTTCTTC. It translates to CASSYSAGGFYNEQFF.